The next 28 T cell receptor beta chains were all read from a single sample in a study of blood T cell repertoires in COVID-19 (TCRdb year 2020). Libraries were made using the immunoSEQ multiplex PCR assay. TCRdb took over this immuneACCESS table, retaining in-frame rearrangements with V and J assigned. Such tables are incomplete; in checked studies, under half of the missing clones stem from an unresolved V gene, and the remainder is unexplained. For this sample there are about 150,000 clones; about three quarters appear just once. Clones ranked in the top ten supply roughly 1.7% of the sample. Input material: peripheral blood. The receptor set was obtained from an elderly man with acute or convalescent COVID-19.

This clone was observed once. The rearrangement links TRBV29-1 to TRBJ2-2, with TRBD1 identical over 7 bases. V lost 7 bases, J lost 5 bases, and 10 bases stayed unmatched. This CDR3 comprises 14 residues. The V gene's germline CDR1 is SQVTM and CDR2 ANQGSEA. The CDR3, as DNA: TGCAGCGGCAGTAACAGGGGAGATACCGGGGAGCTGTTTTTT. Its protein product is CSGSNRGDTGELFF.

The J gene is TRBJ1-4, the V gene TRBV4-1, with 7 positions matching TRBD1. Germline loops: CDR1 MGHRA, CDR2 YSYEKL. V was clipped by 4 bases and J by 8 bases; unmatched bases: 19. CDR3 length equals 18 residues. CDR3 protein: CASSPDVTPQGVWEKLFF. The CDR3 region has the DNA TGCGCCAGCAGCCCAGACGTAACCCCGCAGGGGGTTTGGGAAAAACTGTTTTTT.

The J gene is TRBJ2-3, the V gene TRBV16, with a weak D call TRBD1 (6 bases). Per the germline V gene, CDR1 is KGHSY and CDR2 is FQNENV. The CDR3 is 14 amino acids. V lost 4 bases, J lost 5 bases, and 13 bases lay in between. The CDR3 nucleotides are TGTGCCAGCAGCCCCCTGGGGGCTGAAGATACGCAGTATTTT. It specifies CASSPLGAEDTQYF. The full variable domain, completed using reference TRBV16 and TRBJ2-3, is GEEVAQTPKHLVRGEGQKAKLYCAPIKGHSYVFWYQQVLKNEFKFLISFQNENVFDETGMPKERFSAKCLPNSPCSLEIQATKLEDSAVYFCASSPLGAEDTQYFGPGTRLTVL.

V is TRBV3-1 (or the pseudogene TRBV3-2) and J is TRBJ2-1; 13 bases match TRBD2. From germline, CDR1 is LGHDT and CDR2 YNNKEL (reference sequence). The trim removed 4 bases at V and 7 bases at J, leaving 7 bases unmatched. CDR3 length equals 16 residues. This chain's CDR3 is CASSPGTSGALNEQFF. CDR3 coding DNA: TGTGCCAGCAGCCCTGGGACTAGCGGGGCCCTAAATGAGCAGTTCTTC.

This clone was seen a handful of times. The V call is TRBV6-5, the J call TRBJ2-7; TRBD1 agrees at 8 bases. Per germline, CDR1 MNHEY and CDR2 SVGAGI. This CDR3 is built from 13 residues. The trim removed 6 bases at V and 4 bases at J, leaving 5 bases unmatched. The CDR3 DNA sequence: TGTGCCAGCAGCCAGGGGGCGGAATACGAGCAGTACTTC. Protein sequence: CASSQGAEYEQYF.

V gene TRBV5-4 combines with J gene TRBJ1-2; D is unclear. V was clipped by 3 bases and J by 3 bases, with 9 bases between them. Germline V CDR1 and CDR2: SGHNT, YYREEE (reference sequence). The CDR3 extends over 13 amino acids. The CDR3 here is CASSSGRDYGYTF. In DNA, the CDR3 is TGTGCCAGCAGCTCTGGGAGGGACTATGGCTACACCTTC.

This chain connects TRBV27 to TRBJ1-2; the D is unclear. The germline CDR1 and CDR2 sequences are MNHEY and SMNVEV (reference sequence). The CDR3 spans 15 residues. V was cut by 4 bases and J by 4 bases, with 16 bases left in between. CDR3 loop: CASSSQLSGVYGYTF. The CDR3 DNA reads TGTGCCAGCAGTTCACAGCTTTCCGGGGTCTATGGCTACACCTTC.

The V call is TRBV7-2, the J call TRBJ1-2; D may be TRBD1 (6 bases). V was pared by 4 bases and J by 9 bases, with 24 bases between. CDR1 is SGHTA and CDR2 is FQGNSA in the germline V gene. The CDR3 totals 16 residues. The CDR3 sequence: CASSSALVAGARSYTF. In nucleotides, the CDR3 is TGTGCCAGCAGCTCCGCCTTAGTAGCGGGGGCTAGGAGCTACACCTTC.

The chain uses TRBV7-2 and TRBJ2-1, with 7 bases fitting TRBD1. Losses at the gene ends were 5 bases for V and 7 bases for J; bases not matched to a gene: 11. The CDR3 consists of 15 residues. The V gene's germline CDR1 is SGHTA and CDR2 FQGNSA. The CDR3 protein is CASSHDRDPWNEQFF. In DNA form, the CDR3 reads TGTGCCAGCAGCCACGACAGGGATCCGTGGAATGAGCAGTTCTTC.

The chain combines TRBV12-3 or TRBV12-4 with TRBJ1-1; D is undetermined. Trimming stripped 5 bases from V and 1 base from J, with 8 bases between. This CDR3 is built from 13 residues. The CDR3 loop is CASSIHPNTEAFF. The CDR3 bases are TGTGCCAGCAGTATACATCCGAACACTGAAGCTTTCTTT.

This clone has a single count. The chain combines TRBV19 with TRBJ1-1; a possible D gene is TRBD1 (5 bases). The CDR3 has 13 residues. V was clipped by 7 bases and J by 1 base, with 10 bases between them. CDR1 is LNHDA and CDR2 is SQIVND in the germline V gene (reference sequence). CDR3 loop: CASTMTENTEAFF. The CDR3 nucleotides read TGTGCCAGTACCATGACAGAGAACACTGAAGCTTTCTTT.

V usage is TRBV4-2 and J usage is TRBJ1-1; 8 nucleotides agree with TRBD1. This CDR3 region has 12 residues. Per the germline V gene, CDR1 is LGHNA and CDR2 is YNFKEQ. Germline trimming cut 8 bases from V and 7 bases from J; bases unmatched to any gene: 6. In DNA, the CDR3 is TGTGCCAGCCAAGGACAGGGTATTGAAGCTTTCTTT. Encoded protein: CASQGQGIEAFF.

V usage is TRBV3-1 (or the pseudogene TRBV3-2) and J usage is TRBJ1-1, with D tentatively TRBD1 (6 bases). The germline gives CDR1 LGHDT, CDR2 YNNKEL (reference sequence). This CDR3 comprises 12 residues. Trimming pared 4 bases from V and 10 bases from J, leaving 13 bases between. CDR3 sequence (DNA): TGTGCCAGCAGCCCCCCGGGAGGGGGAGCTTTCTTT. It translates to CASSPPGGGAFF.

This clone was detected ten times or more. The chain joins TRBV19 to TRBJ2-2; 7 bases line up with TRBD1. V trimming: 10 bases; J trimming: 0 bases; junction bases outside the gene matches: 5. The germline CDR1 and CDR2 sequences are LNHDA and SQIVND (reference sequence). This CDR3 has 14 amino acids. The CDR3 nucleotides read TGTGCCACCCGGGACAGTTCGAACACCGGGGAGCTGTTTTTT. Translation gives CATRDSSNTGELFF. Together with reference TRBV19 and TRBJ2-2, the CDR3 gives the full variable domain: DGGITQSPKYLFRKEGQNVTLSCEQNLNHDAMYWYRQDPGQGLRLIYYSQIVNDFQKGDIAEGYSVSREKKESFPLTVTSAQKNPTAFYLCATRDSSNTGELFFGEGSRLTVL.

This clone was detected only a few times. J is TRBJ2-2 and V is TRBV7-6; TRBD1 agrees at 10 bases. The CDR3 length is 19 residues. Germline CDR1 SGHVS, CDR2 FNYEAQ. V was pared by 5 bases and J by 6 bases, with 18 bases of the junction left unmatched. The CDR3 is CASSAAGQGSSGYPGELFF. In nucleotides, the CDR3 is TGTGCCAGCAGCGCGGCGGGACAGGGGTCTTCCGGGTACCCCGGGGAGCTGTTTTTT.

The rearrangement joins TRBV3-1 (or the pseudogene TRBV3-2) to TRBJ2-5; D possibly corresponds to TRBD2 (5 bases). The CDR3 length is 16 residues. Germline V gives CDR1 LGHDT, CDR2 YNNKEL (reference sequence). The V end was cut by 0 bases, the J end by 5 bases, with 16 bases between. CDR3 amino acids: CASSQDEGPGSETQYF. CDR3 in DNA: TGTGCCAGCAGCCAAGATGAGGGTCCCGGATCGGAGACCCAGTACTTC.

This rearrangement joins TRBV7-2 to TRBJ2-1; 16 bases line up with TRBD2. The V gene end was trimmed by 3 bases and the J gene end by 0 bases; junction bases not matched to a gene: 2. Germline lookup yields CDR1 SGHTA and CDR2 FQGNSA. The CDR3 is 18 amino acids. CDR3 amino acids: CASSLGLAGGFSYNEQFF. The CDR3 DNA sequence: TGTGCCAGCAGCTTGGGACTAGCGGGGGGGTTCTCCTACAATGAGCAGTTCTTC.

The chain links TRBV7-9 to TRBJ2-3, with a weak D call TRBD1 (5 bases). The CDR3 runs 13 residues. CDR1 is SEHNR and CDR2 is FQNEAQ in the germline V gene (reference sequence). Trimming removed 4 bases at V and 2 bases at J, with 7 bases between. The DNA for the CDR3 is TGTGCCAGCAGCTCAGGGTACACAGATACGCAGTATTTT. Protein: CASSSGYTDTQYF.

V is TRBV24-1 and J is TRBJ1-6, with a tentative D call TRBD1 (5 bases). Germline CDR1 is KGHDR and CDR2 is SFDVKD. There are 16 residues in the CDR3. The V end lost 3 bases, the J end lost 10 bases, and 18 bases lay between the germline ends. The chain's CDR3 is CATSDPPREGPSPLHF. CDR3 DNA sequence: TGTGCCACCAGTGATCCCCCCAGGGAGGGGCCATCACCCCTCCACTTT.

The CDR3: CASGLVISAGVTGELFF. CDR3 in DNA: TGTGCTAGTGGTTTGGTAATAAGTGCGGGGGTCACCGGGGAGCTGTTTTTT. V and J are TRBV12-5 and TRBJ2-2; 7 bases align to TRBD2. Trimming removed 0 bases from V and 4 bases from J; junction bases left unmatched: 8. This CDR3 comprises 17 residues. Germline lookup yields CDR1 LGHNT and CDR2 FRNRAP.

The V call is TRBV24-1, the J call TRBJ2-5; TRBD1 matches at 9 bases. CDR3 size: 13 residues. J gave up 6 bases and V 5 bases, and 3 bases lay outside the gene matches. Germline V gene data show CDR1 as KGHDR and CDR2 as SFDVKD. CDR3 sequence: CATSGQGVKTQYF. CDR3 coding DNA: TGTGCCACCAGTGGACAGGGGGTTAAGACCCAGTACTTC.

V is TRBV9 and J is TRBJ2-1; TRBD2 agrees at 10 bases. The junction had 5 bases not matched to a gene; V was cut back by 7 bases and J by 4 bases. The CDR3 has 14 amino acids. Per germline, CDR1 SGDLS and CDR2 YYNGEE. This CDR3 reads CASGGAGGYNEQFF. In DNA, the CDR3 is TGTGCCAGCGGAGGAGCGGGGGGGTACAATGAGCAGTTCTTC.

The chain links TRBV10-3 to TRBJ2-2; TRBD2 matches 8 bases. This CDR3 comprises 19 residues. The ends lost 4 bases at V and 0 bases at J; junction bases unmatched: 13. Looked up from germline, CDR1 is ENHRY and CDR2 is SYGVKD. The CDR3 bases are TGTGCCATCAGTGCCGGGTGGACTAGCACCTCATCGAACACCGGGGAGCTGTTTTTT. Amino acids: CAISAGWTSTSSNTGELFF.

The chain joins TRBV29-1 to TRBJ1-2; TRBD1 might be the D (5 bases). Germline values: CDR1 SQVTM, CDR2 ANQGSEA. The CDR3 runs to 12 residues. V lost 7 bases and J lost 2, with 11 bases in between. The CDR3 nucleotides are TGCAGCGCATTGGGGGGGAACTATGGCTACACCTTC. It specifies CSALGGNYGYTF.

CDR3 region: CASSLKRQLGDYTF. The CDR3 DNA sequence: TGTGCCAGCAGCCTCAAGCGGCAGCTTGGTGACTACACCTTC. The chain links TRBV7-8 to TRBJ1-2; D is unclear. This CDR3 is built from 14 residues. Germline lookup yields CDR1 SGHVS and CDR2 FQNEAQ. V was shortened by 5 bases and J by 10 bases, with 20 bases between the two germline ends.

This CDR3 is CAWSGGQEQETQYF. In nucleotides, the CDR3 is TGTGCCTGGAGTGGGGGGCAGGAACAAGAGACCCAGTACTTC. The chain recombines TRBV30 with TRBJ2-5; D might be TRBD1 (6 bases). V lost 1 base to trimming and J lost 2 bases, with 11 bases between them. In germline, CDR1 is GTSNPN, CDR2 SVGIG (reference sequence). This CDR3 spans 14 amino acids.

V is TRBV11-3 and J is TRBJ2-5, with D possibly being TRBD1 (6 bases). Germline assignment: CDR1 SGHNT and CDR2 YENEEA. The CDR3 loop spans 15 amino acids. V was cut by 1 base and J by 5 bases, with 14 bases left in between. The CDR3: CASSLARQVGETQYF. In nucleotides, the CDR3 is TGTGCCAGCAGCTTAGCCCGACAGGTTGGCGAGACCCAGTACTTC.

This clone appeared once. J is TRBJ2-5 and V is TRBV4-1; a possible D gene is TRBD2 (7 bases). CDR1 is MGHRA, CDR2 YSYEKL, per germline. V was cut by 0 bases and J by 2 bases, with 16 bases left in between. This CDR3 is built from 17 residues. The CDR3: CASSQDPAGAQQETQYF. In nucleotides, the CDR3 is TGCGCCAGCAGCCAAGATCCGGCGGGGGCCCAACAAGAGACCCAGTACTTC.